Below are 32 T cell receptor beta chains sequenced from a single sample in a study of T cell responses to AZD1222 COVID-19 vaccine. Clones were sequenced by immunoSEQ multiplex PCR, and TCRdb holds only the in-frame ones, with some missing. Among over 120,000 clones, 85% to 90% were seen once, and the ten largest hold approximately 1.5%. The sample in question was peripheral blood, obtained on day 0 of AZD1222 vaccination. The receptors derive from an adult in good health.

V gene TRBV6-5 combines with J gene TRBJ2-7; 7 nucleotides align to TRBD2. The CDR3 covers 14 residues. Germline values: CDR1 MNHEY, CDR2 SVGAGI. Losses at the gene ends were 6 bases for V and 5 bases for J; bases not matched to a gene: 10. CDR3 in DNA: TGTGCCAGCAGCGCAGGCGGGGGATTCAACGAGCAGTACTTC. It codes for CASSAGGGFNEQYF.

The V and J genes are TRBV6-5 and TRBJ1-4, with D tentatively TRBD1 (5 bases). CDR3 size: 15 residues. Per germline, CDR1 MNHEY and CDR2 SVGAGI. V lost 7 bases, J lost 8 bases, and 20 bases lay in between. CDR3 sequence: CASTWRGPRDEKLFF. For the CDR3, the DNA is TGTGCCAGCACCTGGCGGGGTCCCCGGGACGAAAAACTGTTTTTT.

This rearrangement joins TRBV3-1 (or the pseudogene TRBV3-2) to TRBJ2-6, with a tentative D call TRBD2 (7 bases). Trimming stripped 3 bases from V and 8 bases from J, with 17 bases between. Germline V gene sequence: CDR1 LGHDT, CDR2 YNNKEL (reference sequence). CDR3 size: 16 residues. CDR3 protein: CASSHAPKGGTNVLTF. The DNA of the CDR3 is TGTGCCAGCAGCCATGCCCCGAAGGGGGGGACCAACGTCCTGACTTTC.

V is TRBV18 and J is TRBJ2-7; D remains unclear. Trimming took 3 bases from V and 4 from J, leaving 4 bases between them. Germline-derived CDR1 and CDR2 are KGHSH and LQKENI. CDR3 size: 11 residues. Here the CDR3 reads CASSPEYEQYF. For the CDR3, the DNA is TGTGCCAGCTCACCGGAATACGAGCAGTACTTC.

The CDR3 reads CASSDHKWNTEAFF. The CDR3 DNA follows: TGTGCCAGCAGTGATCACAAATGGAACACTGAAGCTTTCTTT. The chain recombines TRBV6-1 with TRBJ1-1; no clear D. This CDR3 region has 14 residues. The V end was cut by 3 bases, the J end by 1 base, with 9 bases between. In germline, CDR1 is MNHNS, CDR2 SASEGT.

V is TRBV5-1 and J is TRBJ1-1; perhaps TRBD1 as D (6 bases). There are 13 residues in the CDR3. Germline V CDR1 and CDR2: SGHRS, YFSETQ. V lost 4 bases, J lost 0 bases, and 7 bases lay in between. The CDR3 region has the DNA TGCGCCAGCAGCACAGGGCTGAACACTGAAGCTTTCTTT. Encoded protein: CASSTGLNTEAFF.

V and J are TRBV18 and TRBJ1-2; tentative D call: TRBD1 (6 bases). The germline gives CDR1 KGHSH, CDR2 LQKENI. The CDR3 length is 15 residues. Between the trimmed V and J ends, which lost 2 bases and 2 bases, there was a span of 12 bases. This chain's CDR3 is CASSPYDRTNYGYTF. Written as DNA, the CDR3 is TGTGCCAGCTCACCATACGACAGGACAAACTATGGCTACACCTTC.

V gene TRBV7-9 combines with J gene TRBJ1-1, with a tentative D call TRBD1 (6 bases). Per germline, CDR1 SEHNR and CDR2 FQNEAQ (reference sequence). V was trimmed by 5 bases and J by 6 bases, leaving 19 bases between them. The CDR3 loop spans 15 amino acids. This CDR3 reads CASSPLGGWSAEAFF. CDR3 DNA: TGTGCCAGCAGCCCGTTAGGGGGATGGAGTGCTGAAGCTTTCTTT.

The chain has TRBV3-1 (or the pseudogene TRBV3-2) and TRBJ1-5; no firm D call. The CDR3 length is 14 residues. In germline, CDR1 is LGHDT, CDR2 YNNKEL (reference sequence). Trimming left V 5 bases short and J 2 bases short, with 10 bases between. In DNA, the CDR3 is TGTGCCAGCAGCAGGACCACGGGCAATCAGCCCCAGCATTTT. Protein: CASSRTTGNQPQHF.

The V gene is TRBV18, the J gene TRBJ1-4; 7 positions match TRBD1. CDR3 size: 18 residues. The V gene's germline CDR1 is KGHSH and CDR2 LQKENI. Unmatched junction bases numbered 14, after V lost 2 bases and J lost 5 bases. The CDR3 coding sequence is TGTGCCAGCTCACCATCGACGGGGAGGGACAGCCTGAATGAAAAACTGTTTTTT. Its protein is CASSPSTGRDSLNEKLFF.

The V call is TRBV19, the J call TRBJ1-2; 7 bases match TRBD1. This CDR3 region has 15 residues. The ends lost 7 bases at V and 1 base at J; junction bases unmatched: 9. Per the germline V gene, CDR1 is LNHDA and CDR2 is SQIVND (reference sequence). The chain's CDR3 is CASTPLGQSNYGYTF. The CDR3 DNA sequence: TGTGCCAGTACCCCCCTGGGACAGAGTAACTATGGCTACACCTTC.

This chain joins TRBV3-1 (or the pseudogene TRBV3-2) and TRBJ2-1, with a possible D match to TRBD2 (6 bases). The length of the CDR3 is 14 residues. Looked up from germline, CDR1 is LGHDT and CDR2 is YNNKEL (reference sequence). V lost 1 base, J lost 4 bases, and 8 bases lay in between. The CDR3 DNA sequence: TGTGCCAGCAGCCAAGGACTAGAATACAATGAGCAGTTCTTC. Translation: CASSQGLEYNEQFF.

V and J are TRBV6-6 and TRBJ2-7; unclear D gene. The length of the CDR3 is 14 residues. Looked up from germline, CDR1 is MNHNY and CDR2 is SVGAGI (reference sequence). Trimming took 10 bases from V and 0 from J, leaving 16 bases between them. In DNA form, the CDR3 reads TGTGCCACACGGCTTGCGCCTATCTCCTACGAGCAGTACTTC. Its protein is CATRLAPISYEQYF.

The CDR3 nucleotides are TGTGCCAGCGGACAGGGTTCCTACAATGAGCAGTTCTTC. Protein sequence: CASGQGSYNEQFF. J is TRBJ2-1 and V is TRBV7-6; TRBD1 matches at 8 bases. J gave up 1 base and V 8 bases, and 1 base lay outside the gene matches. Germline lookup yields CDR1 SGHVS and CDR2 FNYEAQ. The CDR3 is made up of 13 amino acids.

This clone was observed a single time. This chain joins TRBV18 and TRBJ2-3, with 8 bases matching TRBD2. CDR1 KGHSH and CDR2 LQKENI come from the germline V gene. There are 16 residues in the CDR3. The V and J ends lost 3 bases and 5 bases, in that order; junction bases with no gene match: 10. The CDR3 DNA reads TGTGCCAGCTCACCGAGGGGGAGGACTAGCCAAGATACGCAGTATTTT. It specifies CASSPRGRTSQDTQYF.

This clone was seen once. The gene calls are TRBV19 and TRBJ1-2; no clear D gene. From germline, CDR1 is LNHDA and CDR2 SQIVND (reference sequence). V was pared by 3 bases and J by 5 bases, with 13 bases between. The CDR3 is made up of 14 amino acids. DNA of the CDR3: TGTGCCAGTAGTATGATCTCGGTCCCTTATGGCTACACCTTC. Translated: CASSMISVPYGYTF.

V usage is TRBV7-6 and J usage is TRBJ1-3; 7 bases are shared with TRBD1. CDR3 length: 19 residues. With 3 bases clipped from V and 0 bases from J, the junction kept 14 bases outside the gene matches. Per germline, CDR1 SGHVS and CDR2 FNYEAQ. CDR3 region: CASSLQTGTSLYSGNTIYF. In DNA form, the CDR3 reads TGTGCCAGCAGCTTGCAGACAGGGACCTCCCTTTACTCTGGAAACACCATATATTTT. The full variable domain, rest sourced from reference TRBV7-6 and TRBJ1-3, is GAGVSQSPRYKVTKRGQDVALRCDPISGHVSLYWYRQALGQGPEFLTYFNYEAQQDKSGLPNDRFSAERPEGSISTLTIQRTEQRDSAMYRCASSLQTGTSLYSGNTIYFGEGSWLTVV.

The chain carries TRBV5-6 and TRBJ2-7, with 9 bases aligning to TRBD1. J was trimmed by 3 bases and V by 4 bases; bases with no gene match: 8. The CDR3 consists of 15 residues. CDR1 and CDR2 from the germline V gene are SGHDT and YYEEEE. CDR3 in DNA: TGTGCCAGCAGCCCATTTGGGACAGGGCACTACGAGCAGTACTTC. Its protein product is CASSPFGTGHYEQYF.

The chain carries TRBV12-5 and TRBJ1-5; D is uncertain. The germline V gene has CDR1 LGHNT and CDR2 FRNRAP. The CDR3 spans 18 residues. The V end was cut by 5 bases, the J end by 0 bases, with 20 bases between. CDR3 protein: CASGLAIIGLHSNQPQHF. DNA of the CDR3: TGTGCTAGTGGTCTGGCTATTATTGGGTTGCATAGCAATCAGCCCCAGCATTTT.

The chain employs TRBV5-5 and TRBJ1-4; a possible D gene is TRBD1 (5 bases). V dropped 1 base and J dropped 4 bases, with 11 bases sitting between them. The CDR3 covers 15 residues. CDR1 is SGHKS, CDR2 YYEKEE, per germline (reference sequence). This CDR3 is CASSLWDVLNEKLFF. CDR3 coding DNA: TGTGCCAGCAGCTTGTGGGACGTCCTTAATGAAAAACTGTTTTTT.

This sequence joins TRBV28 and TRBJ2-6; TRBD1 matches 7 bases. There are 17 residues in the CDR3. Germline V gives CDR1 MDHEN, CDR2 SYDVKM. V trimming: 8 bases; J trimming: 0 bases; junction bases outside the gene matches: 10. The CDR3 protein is CASGEGGSRSGANVLTF. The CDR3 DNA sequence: TGTGCCAGCGGCGAAGGGGGCTCCCGCTCTGGGGCCAACGTCCTGACTTTC.

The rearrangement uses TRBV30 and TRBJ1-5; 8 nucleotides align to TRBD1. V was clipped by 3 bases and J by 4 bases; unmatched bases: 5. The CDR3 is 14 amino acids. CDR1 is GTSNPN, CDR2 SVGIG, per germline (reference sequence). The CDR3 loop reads CAWSAGQGNQPQHF. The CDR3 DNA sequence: TGTGCCTGGAGCGCCGGACAGGGTAATCAGCCCCAGCATTTT. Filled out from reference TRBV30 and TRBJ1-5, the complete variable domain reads SQTIHQWPATLVQPVGSPLSLECTVEGTSNPNLYWYRQAAGRGLQLLFYSVGIGQISSEVPQNLSASRPQDRQFILSSKKLLLSDSGFYLCAWSAGQGNQPQHFGDGTRLSIL.

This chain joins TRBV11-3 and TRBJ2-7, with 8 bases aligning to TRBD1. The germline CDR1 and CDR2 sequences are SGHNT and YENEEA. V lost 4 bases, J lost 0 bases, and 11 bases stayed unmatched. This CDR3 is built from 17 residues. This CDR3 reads CASSSTLGQASSYEQYF. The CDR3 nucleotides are TGTGCCAGCAGCTCTACCTTGGGACAGGCGAGCTCCTACGAGCAGTACTTC.

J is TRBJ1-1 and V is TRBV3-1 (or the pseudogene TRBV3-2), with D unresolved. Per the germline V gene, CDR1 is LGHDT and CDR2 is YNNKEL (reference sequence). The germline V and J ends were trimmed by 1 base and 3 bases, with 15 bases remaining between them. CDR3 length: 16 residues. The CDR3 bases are TGTGCCAGCAGCCAAGGGGGTAGGTTTTTGGACACTGAAGCTTTCTTT. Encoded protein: CASSQGGRFLDTEAFF.

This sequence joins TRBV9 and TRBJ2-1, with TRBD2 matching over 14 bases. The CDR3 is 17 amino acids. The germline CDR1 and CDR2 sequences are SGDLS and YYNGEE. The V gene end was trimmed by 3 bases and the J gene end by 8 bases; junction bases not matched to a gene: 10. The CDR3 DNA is TGTGCCAGCAGCGAAGGACTAGCGGGAGGTCCTCTCGATGAGCAGTTCTTC. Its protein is CASSEGLAGGPLDEQFF.

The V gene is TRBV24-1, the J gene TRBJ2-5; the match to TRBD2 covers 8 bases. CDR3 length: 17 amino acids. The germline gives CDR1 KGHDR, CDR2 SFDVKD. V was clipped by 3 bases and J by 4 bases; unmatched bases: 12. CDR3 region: CATSDRADAGGAETQYF. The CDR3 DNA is TGTGCCACCAGTGATAGGGCGGATGCGGGGGGTGCAGAGACCCAGTACTTC.

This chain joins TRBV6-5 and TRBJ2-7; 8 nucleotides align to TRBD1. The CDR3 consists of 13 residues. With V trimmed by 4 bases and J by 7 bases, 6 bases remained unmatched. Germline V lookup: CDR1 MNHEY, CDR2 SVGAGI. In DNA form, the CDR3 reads TGTGCCAGCAGTTCCGACAGGGGCGGTGAGCAGTACTTC. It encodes CASSSDRGGEQYF.

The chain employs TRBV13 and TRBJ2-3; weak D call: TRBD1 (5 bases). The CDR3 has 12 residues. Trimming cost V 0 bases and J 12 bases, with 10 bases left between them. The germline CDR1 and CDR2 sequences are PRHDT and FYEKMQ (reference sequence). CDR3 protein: CASSLGLTEQYF. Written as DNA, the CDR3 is TGTGCCAGCAGCTTAGGACTGACAGAACAGTATTTT.

CDR3 sequence reads: CASSKPPPLSGRANEQFF. In nucleotides, the CDR3 is TGTGCCAGTAGTAAGCCGCCCCCCTTGAGCGGGAGGGCAAATGAGCAGTTCTTC. The chain has TRBV19 and TRBJ2-1; 10 positions agree with TRBD2. V gave up 4 bases and J gave up 7 bases; unmatched junction bases: 16. The germline gives CDR1 LNHDA, CDR2 SQIVND (reference sequence). This CDR3 is built from 18 residues.

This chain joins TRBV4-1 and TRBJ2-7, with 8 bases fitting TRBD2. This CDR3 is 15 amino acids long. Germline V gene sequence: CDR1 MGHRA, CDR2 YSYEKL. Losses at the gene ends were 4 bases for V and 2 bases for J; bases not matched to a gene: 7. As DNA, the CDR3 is TGCGCCAGCAGCCCCGAGGCGGGAGGACCCTACGAGCAGTACTTC. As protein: CASSPEAGGPYEQYF.

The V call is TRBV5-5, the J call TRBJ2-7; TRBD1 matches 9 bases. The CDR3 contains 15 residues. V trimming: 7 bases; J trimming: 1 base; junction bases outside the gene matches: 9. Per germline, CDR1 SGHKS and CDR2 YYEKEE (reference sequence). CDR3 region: CASGPSGTGSYEQYF. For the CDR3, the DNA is TGTGCCAGCGGACCTTCCGGGACAGGGTCCTACGAGCAGTACTTC.

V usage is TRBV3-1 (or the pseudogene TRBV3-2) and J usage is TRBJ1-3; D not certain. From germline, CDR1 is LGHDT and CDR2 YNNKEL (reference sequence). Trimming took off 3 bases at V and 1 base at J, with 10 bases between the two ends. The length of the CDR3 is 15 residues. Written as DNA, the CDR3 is TGTGCCAGCAGCCATCATCAAGGGTCTGGAAACACCATATATTTT. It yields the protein CASSHHQGSGNTIYF.